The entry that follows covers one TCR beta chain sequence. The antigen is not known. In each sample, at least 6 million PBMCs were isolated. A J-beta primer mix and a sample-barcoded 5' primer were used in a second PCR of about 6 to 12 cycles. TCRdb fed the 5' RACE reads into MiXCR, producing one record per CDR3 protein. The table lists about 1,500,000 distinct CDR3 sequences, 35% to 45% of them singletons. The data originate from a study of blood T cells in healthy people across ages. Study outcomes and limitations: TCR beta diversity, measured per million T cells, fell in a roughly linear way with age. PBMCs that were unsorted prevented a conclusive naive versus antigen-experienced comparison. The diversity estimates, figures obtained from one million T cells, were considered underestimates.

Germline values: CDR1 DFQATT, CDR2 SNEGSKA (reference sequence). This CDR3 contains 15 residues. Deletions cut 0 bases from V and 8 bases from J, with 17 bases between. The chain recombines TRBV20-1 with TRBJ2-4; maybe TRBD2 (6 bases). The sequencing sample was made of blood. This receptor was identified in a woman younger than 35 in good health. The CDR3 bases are TGCAGTGCTAGAGATCCTGGCGGGGCCGGGGACATTCAGTACTTC. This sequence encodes CSARDPGGAGDIQYF.